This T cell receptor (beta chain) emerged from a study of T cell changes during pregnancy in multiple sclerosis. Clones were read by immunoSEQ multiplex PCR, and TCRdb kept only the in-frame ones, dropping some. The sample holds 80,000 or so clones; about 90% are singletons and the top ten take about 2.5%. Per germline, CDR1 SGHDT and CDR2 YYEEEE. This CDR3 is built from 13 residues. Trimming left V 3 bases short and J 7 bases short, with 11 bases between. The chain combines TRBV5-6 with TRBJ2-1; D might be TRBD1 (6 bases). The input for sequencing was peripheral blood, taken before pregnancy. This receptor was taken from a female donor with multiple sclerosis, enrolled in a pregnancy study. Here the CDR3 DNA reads TGTGCCAGCAGCTCTTTCAGGGGAAATGAGCAGTTCTTC. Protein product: CASSSFRGNEQFF.